Given below is one T cell receptor (beta chain) in context. Its antigen remains unknown. This sample was included in a study of shared clonotypes between healthy human individuals. Deep-level assay runs were performed. Genomic DNA per cell subset filled all wells of several immunoSEQ plates. The table came from immunoSEQ multiplex PCR; TCRdb's copy has only in-frame clones and leaves some out. The sample consists of over a million clones, 98% of them appearing once. Germline values: CDR1 SGHNT, CDR2 YENEEA. The CDR3 is 13 amino acids. The V and J ends lost 3 bases and 1 base respectively, with 7 bases between them. Study results and limitations: At large depth, rarefaction still showed sorted-subset sequencing to be incomplete. A handful of donors shared 5% to 5.5% of their naive CD4 clonotypes.

The clonotype originates from a man aged 25 to 40 in good health. The genes are TRBV11-3 and TRBJ2-7; no clear D. Sequencing used naive CD4+ T cells sorted from blood. Subset: CD45RA+ positively selected. CDR3 coding DNA: TGTGCCAGCAGCTTCGACACGTCCTACGAGCAGTACTTC. Translated: CASSFDTSYEQYF. The variable domain in full, with the rest retrieved from reference TRBV11-3 and TRBJ2-7, is EAGVVQSPRYKIIEKKQPVAFWCNPISGHNTLYWYLQNLGQGPELLIRYENEEAVDDSQLPKDRFSAERLKGVDSTLKIQPAELGDSAVYLCASSFDTSYEQYFGPGTRLTVT.